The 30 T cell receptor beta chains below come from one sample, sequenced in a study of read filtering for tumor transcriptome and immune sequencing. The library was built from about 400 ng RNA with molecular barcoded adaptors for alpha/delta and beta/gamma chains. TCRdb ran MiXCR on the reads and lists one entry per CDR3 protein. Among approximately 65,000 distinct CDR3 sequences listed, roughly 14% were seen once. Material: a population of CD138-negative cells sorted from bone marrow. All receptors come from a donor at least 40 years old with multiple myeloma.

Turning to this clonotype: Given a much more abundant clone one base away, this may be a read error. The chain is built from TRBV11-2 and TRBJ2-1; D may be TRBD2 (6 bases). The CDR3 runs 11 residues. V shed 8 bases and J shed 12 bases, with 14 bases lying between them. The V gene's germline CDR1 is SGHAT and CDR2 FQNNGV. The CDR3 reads CASRDLHGQFF. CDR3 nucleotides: TGTGCCAGCCGGGACTTGCATGGGCAGTTCTTC.

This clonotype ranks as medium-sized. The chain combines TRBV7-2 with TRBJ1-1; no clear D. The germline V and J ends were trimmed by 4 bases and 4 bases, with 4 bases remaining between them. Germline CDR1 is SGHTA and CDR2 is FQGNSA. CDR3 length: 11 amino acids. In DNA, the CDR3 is TGTGCCAGCAGCTCGAGCACTGAAGCTTTCTTT. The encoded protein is CASSSSTEAFF.

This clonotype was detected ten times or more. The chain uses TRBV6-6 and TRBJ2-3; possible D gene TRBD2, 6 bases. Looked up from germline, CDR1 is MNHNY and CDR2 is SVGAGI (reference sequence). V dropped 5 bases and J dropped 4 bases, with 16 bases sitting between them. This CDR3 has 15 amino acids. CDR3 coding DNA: TGTGCCAGCAGTATTTTCGGGTCGGGGGCAGATACGCAGTATTTT. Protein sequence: CASSIFGSGADTQYF.

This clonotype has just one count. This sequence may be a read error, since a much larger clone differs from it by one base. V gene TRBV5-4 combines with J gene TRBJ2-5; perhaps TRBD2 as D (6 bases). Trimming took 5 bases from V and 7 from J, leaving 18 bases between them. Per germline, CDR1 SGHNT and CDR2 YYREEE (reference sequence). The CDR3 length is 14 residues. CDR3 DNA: TGTGCCAGCAGTTCTTCCGGGACTCATGGGACCCAGTACTTC. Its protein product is CASSSSGTHGTQYF.

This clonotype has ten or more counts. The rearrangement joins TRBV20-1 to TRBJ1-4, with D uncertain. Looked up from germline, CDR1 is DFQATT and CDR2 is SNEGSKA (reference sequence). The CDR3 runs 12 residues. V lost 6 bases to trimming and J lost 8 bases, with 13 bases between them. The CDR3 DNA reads TGCAGTGCACGACGGGTGGAAGAAAAACTGTTTTTT. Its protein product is CSARRVEEKLFF.

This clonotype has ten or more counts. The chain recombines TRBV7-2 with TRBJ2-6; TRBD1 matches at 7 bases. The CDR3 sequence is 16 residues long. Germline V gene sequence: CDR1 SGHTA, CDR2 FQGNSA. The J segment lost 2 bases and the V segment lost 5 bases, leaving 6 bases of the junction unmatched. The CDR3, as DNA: TGTGCCAGCAGCACCATAGACAGGGCTGGGGCCAACGTCCTGACTTTC. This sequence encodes CASSTIDRAGANVLTF.

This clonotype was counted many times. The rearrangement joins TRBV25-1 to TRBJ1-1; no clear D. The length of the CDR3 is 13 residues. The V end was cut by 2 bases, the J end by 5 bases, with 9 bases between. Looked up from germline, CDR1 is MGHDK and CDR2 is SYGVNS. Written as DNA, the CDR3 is TGTGCCAGCAGTGAAGCCGGGGAAACTGAAGCTTTCTTT. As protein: CASSEAGETEAFF.

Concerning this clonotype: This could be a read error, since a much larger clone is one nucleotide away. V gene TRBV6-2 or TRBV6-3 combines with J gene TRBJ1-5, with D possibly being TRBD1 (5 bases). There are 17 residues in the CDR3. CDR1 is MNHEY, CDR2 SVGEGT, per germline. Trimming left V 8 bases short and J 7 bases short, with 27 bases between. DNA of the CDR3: TGTGCCAGCGGCGTAAAAACCGGGACCCCTAAGGAGCAGCCCCAGCATTTT. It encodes CASGVKTGTPKEQPQHF.

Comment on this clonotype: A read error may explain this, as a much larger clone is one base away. This CDR3 reads CASSVALDREGRETQYF. The DNA of the CDR3 is TGTGCCAGCAGCGTAGCCTTGGACAGGGAGGGACGAGAGACCCAGTACTTC. The chain uses TRBV9 and TRBJ2-5; TRBD1 is a possible D gene (8 bases). Between the trimmed V and J ends, which lost 0 bases and 4 bases, there was a span of 19 bases. This CDR3 region has 17 residues. The germline gives CDR1 SGDLS, CDR2 YYNGEE. The whole variable domain, filled in from reference TRBV9 and TRBJ2-5, reads DSGVTQTPKHLITATGQRVTLRCSPRSGDLSVYWYQQSLDQGLQFLIQYYNGEERAKGNILERFSAQQFPDLHSELNLSSLELGDSALYFCASSVALDREGRETQYFGPGTRLLVL.

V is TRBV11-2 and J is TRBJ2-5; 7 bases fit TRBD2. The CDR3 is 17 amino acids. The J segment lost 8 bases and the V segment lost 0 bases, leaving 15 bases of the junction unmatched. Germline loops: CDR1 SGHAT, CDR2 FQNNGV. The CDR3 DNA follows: TGTGCCAGCAGCTTAGACAGCGGGATAAGGTTTGGGGTCACCCAGTACTTC. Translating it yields CASSLDSGIRFGVTQYF.

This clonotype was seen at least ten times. The CDR3 nucleotides read TGCAGCGTTCGCGGACAGGGCGCTCGCACAGATACGCAGTATTTT. This codes for CSVRGQGARTDTQYF. This chain uses TRBV29-1 with TRBJ2-3, with 8 bases matching TRBD1. Germline loops: CDR1 SQVTM, CDR2 ANQGSEA. There are 15 residues in the CDR3. Germline trimming cut 5 bases from V and 1 base from J; bases unmatched to any gene: 8.

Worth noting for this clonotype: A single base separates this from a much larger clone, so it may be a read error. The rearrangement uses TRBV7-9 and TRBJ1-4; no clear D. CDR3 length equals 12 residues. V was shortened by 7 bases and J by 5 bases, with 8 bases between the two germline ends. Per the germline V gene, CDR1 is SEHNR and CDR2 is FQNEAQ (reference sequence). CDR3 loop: CASKGPNEKLFF. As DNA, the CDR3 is TGTGCCAGCAAAGGCCCGAATGAAAAACTGTTTTTT.

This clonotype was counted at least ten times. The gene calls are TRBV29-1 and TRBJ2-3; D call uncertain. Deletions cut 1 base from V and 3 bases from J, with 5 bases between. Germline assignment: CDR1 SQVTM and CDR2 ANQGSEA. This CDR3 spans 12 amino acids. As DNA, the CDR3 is TGCAGCGTTGAAGGTTCGACAGATACGCAGTATTTT. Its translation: CSVEGSTDTQYF.

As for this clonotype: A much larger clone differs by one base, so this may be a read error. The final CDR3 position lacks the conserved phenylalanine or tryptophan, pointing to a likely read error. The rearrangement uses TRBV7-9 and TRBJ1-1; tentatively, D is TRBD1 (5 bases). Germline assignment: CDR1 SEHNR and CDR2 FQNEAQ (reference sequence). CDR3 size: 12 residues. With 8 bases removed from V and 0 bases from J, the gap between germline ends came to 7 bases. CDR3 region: CASSGLNTEAFV. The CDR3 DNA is TGTGCCAGCTCAGGGCTGAACACTGAAGCTTTCGTT.

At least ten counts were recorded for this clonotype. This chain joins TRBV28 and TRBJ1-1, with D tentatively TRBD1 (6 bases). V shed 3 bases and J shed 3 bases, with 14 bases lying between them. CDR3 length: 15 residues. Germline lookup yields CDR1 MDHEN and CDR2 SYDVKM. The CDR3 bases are TGTGCCAGCAGTTTGGGGGCGCTAGGATACACTGAAGCTTTCTTT. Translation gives CASSLGALGYTEAFF. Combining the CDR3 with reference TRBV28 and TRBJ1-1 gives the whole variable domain DVKVTQSSRYLVKRTGEKVFLECVQDMDHENMFWYRQDPGLGLRLIYFSYDVKMKEKGDIPEGYSVSREKKERFSLILESASTNQTSMYLCASSLGALGYTEAFFGQGTRLTVV.

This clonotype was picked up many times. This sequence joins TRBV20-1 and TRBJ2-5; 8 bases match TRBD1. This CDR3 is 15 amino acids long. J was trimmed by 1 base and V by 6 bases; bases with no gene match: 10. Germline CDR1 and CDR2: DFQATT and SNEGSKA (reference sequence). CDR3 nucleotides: TGCAGTGCGGGGACAGGAAGGATCTCCCAAGAGACCCAGTACTTC. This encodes CSAGTGRISQETQYF.

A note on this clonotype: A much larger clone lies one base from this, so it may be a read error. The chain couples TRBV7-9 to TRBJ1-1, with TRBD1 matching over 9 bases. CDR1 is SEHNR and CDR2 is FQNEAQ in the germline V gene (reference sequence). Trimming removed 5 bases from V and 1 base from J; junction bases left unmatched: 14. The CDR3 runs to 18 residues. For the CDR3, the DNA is TGTGCCAGCAGCCTCGTGGGACAGGGCAGGGAGCGGAACACTGAAGCTTTCTTT. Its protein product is CASSLVGQGRERNTEAFF.

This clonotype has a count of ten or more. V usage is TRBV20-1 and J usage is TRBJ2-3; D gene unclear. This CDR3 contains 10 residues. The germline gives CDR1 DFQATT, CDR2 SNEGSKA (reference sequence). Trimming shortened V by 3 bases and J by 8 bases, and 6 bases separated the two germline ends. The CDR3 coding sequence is TGCAGTGCTAGTAGTGGTACGCAGTATTTT. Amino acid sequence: CSASSGTQYF.

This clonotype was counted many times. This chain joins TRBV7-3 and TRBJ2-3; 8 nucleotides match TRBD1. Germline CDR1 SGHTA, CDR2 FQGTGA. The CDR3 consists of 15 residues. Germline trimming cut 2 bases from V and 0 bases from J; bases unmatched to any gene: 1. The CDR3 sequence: CASSLQGASTDTQYF. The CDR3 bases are TGTGCCAGCAGCTTACAGGGGGCAAGCACAGATACGCAGTATTTT.

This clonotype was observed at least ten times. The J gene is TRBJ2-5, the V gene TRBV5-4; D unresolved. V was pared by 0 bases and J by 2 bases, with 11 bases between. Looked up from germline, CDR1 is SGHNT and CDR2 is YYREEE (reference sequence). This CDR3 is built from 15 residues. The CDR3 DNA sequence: TGTGCCAGCAGCTTGGGTTTGGTTGGGCAAGAGACCCAGTACTTC. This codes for CASSLGLVGQETQYF.

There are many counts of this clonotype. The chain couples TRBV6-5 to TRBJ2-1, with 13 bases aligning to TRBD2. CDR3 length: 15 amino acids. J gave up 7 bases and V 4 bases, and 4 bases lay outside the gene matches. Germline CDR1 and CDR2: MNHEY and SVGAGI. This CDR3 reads CASSLGLAGRNEQFF. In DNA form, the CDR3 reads TGTGCCAGCAGTTTGGGACTAGCGGGAAGAAATGAGCAGTTCTTC.

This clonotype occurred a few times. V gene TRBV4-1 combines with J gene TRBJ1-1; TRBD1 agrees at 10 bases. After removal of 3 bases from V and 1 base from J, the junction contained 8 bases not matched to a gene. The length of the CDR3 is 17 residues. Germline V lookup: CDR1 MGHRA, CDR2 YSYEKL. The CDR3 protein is CASSQAGTGEANTEAFF. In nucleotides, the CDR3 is TGCGCCAGCAGCCAGGCCGGGACAGGGGAGGCGAACACTGAAGCTTTCTTT.

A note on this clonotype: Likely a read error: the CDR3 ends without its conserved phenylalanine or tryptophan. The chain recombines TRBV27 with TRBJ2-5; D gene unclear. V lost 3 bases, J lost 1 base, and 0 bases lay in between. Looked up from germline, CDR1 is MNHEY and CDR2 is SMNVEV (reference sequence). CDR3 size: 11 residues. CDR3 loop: CASSFQETQYC. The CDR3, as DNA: TGTGCCAGCAGTTTCCAAGAGACCCAGTACTGC.

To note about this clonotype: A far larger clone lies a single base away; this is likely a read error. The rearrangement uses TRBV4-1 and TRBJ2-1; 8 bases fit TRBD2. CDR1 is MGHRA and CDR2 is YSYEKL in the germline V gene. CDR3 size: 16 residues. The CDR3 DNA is TGTGCCAGCAGCCAAGATTACCTAGCGGGCAAGAATGAGCAGCTCTTC. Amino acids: CASSQDYLAGKNEQLF.

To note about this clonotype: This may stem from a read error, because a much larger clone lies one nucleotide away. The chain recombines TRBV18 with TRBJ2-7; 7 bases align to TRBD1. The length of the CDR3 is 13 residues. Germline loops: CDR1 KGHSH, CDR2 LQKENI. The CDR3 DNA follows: TGTGCCAGCCCACCCTCAGGGGGCTACGAGCAGTACTTC. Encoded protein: CASPPSGGYEQYF. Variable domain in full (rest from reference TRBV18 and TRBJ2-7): NAGVMQNPRHLVRRRGQEARLRCSPMKGHSHVYWYRQLPEEGLKFMVYLQKENIIDESGMPKERFSAEFPKEGPSILRIQQVVRGDSAAYFCASPPSGGYEQYFGPGTRLTVT.

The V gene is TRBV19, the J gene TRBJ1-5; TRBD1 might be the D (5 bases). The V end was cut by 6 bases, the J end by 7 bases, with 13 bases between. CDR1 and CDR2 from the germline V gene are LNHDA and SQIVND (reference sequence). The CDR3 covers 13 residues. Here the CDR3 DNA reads TGTGCCAGTAGCCGAAATGGGGACCAGCCCCAGCATTTT. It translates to CASSRNGDQPQHF.

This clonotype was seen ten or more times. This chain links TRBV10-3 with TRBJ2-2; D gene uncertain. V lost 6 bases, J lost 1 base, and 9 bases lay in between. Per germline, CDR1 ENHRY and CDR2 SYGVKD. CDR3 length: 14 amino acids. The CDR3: CAIREKRNTGELFF. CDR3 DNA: TGTGCCATCAGAGAAAAGCGGAACACCGGGGAGCTGTTTTTT.

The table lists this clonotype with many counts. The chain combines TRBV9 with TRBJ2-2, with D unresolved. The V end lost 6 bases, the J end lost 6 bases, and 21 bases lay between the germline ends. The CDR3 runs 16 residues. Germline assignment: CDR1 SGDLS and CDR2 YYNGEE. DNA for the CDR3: TGTGCCAGCACCCCCCTTGGGGTCAGTTCGGCCGGGGAGCTGTTTTTT. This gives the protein CASTPLGVSSAGELFF.

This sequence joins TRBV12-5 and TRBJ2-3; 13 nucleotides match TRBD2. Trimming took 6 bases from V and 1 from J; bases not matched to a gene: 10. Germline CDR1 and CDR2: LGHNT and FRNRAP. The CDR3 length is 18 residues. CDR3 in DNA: TGTGCTAGTGGATCCCGACTAGCGGGAGGCGGTGGCACAGATACGCAGTATTTT. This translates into CASGSRLAGGGGTDTQYF.

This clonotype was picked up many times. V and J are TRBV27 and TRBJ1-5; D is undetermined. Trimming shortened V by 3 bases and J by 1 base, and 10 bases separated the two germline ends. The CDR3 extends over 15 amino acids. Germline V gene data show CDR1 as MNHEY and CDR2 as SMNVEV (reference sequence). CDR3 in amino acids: CASSLALGSNQPQHF. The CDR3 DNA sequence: TGTGCCAGCAGTTTGGCTTTAGGGAGCAATCAGCCCCAGCATTTT.